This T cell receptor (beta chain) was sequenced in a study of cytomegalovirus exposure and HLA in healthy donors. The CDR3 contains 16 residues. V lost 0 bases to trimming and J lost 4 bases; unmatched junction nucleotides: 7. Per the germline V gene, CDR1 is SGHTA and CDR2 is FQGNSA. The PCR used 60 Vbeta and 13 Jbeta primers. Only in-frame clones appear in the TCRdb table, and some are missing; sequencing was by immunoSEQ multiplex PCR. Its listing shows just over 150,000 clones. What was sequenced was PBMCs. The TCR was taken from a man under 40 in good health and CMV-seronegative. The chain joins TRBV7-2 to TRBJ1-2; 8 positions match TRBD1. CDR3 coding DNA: TGTGCCAGCAGCTTAGCGTACAGGGGGAACTCCTATGGCTACACCTTC. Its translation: CASSLAYRGNSYGYTF.